This is a list of T cell receptor beta chains from one sample in a study of beta chain features in type 1 diabetes. Produced via immunoSEQ multiplex PCR; TCRdb's table is partial and in-frame only. The sample consists of about 240,000 clones, approximately 13% of them appearing once. Sequencing input: naive CD4+ T cells from blood. The receptor set was obtained from a man aged 30 to 45 with type 1 diabetes. Each CDR3 is given with its conserved first and last residue. The order of the fields is V gene, J gene, CDR3 protein.

V: TRBV29-1
J: TRBJ1-6
CDR3: CSAKTGMNSPLHF

V: TRBV9
J: TRBJ2-2
CDR3: CASSVDYLLSGELFF

V: TRBV5-4
J: TRBJ2-3
CDR3: CASSTGLAELTDTQYF

V: TRBV18
J: TRBJ2-3
CDR3: CASSSGQGTEDTQYF

V: TRBV7-9
J: TRBJ2-7
CDR3: CASSPRGPTYEQYF

V: TRBV7-2
J: TRBJ2-1
CDR3: CASSTRTSGSSYNEQFF

V: TRBV7-2
J: TRBJ2-7
CDR3: CASSPASGEQYF

V: TRBV25-1
J: TRBJ2-7
CDR3: CASSARYEQYF

V: TRBV7-9
J: TRBJ1-1
CDR3: CASSLGENTEAFF

V: TRBV11-3
J: TRBJ2-5
CDR3: CASSPSGTGVQETQYF

V: TRBV29-1
J: TRBJ1-1
CDR3: CSTRQGNTEAFF

V: TRBV4-1
J: TRBJ2-3
CDR3: CASSQDSRQEYTDTQYF

V: TRBV18
J: TRBJ1-6
CDR3: CASSPWTGRNSPLHF

V: TRBV7-9
J: TRBJ1-5
CDR3: CASSLVAELGNQPQHF

V: TRBV9
J: TRBJ2-7
CDR3: CASSVVDGSYEQYF

V: TRBV5-6
J: TRBJ2-5
CDR3: CASSLPSIEGAQYF

V: TRBV12-5
J: TRBJ2-5
CDR3: CASGLGQKETQYF

V: TRBV7-9
J: TRBJ2-5
CDR3: CASSLSMGAVETQYF

V: TRBV6-5
J: TRBJ1-1
CDR3: CASSREGGEGTEAFF

V: TRBV4-1
J: TRBJ2-3
CDR3: CASSPTAGGAHTQYF

V: TRBV18
J: TRBJ1-5
CDR3: CASSPGQGQQPQHF

V: TRBV2
J: TRBJ1-2
CDR3: CASSELPAGQGYGYTF

V: TRBV7-9
J: TRBJ2-1
CDR3: CASSARRLAGSSYNEQFF

V: TRBV30
J: TRBJ2-5
CDR3: CAWSTPRTEYQETQYF

V: TRBV11-2
J: TRBJ2-7
CDR3: CASSLDRAYEQYF

V: TRBV18
J: TRBJ2-7
CDR3: CASSPGQGAGYEQYF

V: TRBV5-4
J: TRBJ2-3
CDR3: CASSLGLAGRTDTQYF

V: TRBV29-1
J: TRBJ2-5
CDR3: CSVEDWRGSGSETQYF

V: TRBV5-4
J: TRBJ2-1
CDR3: CASSSERGVGYNEQFF

V: TRBV7-9
J: TRBJ2-5
CDR3: CASSSTGYQETQYF

V: TRBV19
J: TRBJ2-3
CDR3: CASSIKSAEWASATDTQYF

V: TRBV12-2
J: TRBJ2-3
CDR3: CASRKDSIRTSGGATDTQYF

V: TRBV11-3
J: TRBJ2-7
CDR3: CASSTTTGREQYF

V: TRBV29-1
J: TRBJ2-6
CDR3: CSVRDRVSGANVLTF

V: TRBV27
J: TRBJ2-5
CDR3: CASSPSGQLQETQYF

V: TRBV6-1
J: TRBJ2-3
CDR3: CASPEWETATDTQYF

V: TRBV4-1
J: TRBJ2-2
CDR3: CASSHPNGVGELFF

V: TRBV11-3
J: TRBJ2-2
CDR3: CASCYGVTTGELFF

V: TRBV5-1
J: TRBJ2-1
CDR3: CASSSGTSGGAWQFF

V: TRBV11-1
J: TRBJ1-1
CDR3: CASSPRDRGTNTEAFF

V: TRBV30
J: TRBJ1-5
CDR3: CAWSVQNNQPQHF

V: TRBV5-1
J: TRBJ2-7
CDR3: CASNLWDSKVSYEQYF

V: TRBV9
J: TRBJ1-2
CDR3: CASSVDGGQYGYTF

V: TRBV5-1
J: TRBJ2-7
CDR3: CASSLIAGAYEQYF

V: TRBV18
J: TRBJ1-1
CDR3: CASSPQENTEAFF

V: TRBV9
J: TRBJ2-1
CDR3: CASSRLWGGGPRNEQFF

V: TRBV25-1
J: TRBJ2-5
CDR3: CASRGVLLGTQYF

V: TRBV9
J: TRBJ2-3
CDR3: CASSVTPDTQYF

V: TRBV19
J: TRBJ1-1
CDR3: CASSIIQMNTEAFF

V: TRBV9
J: TRBJ2-3
CDR3: CASSAGTRSTDTQYF

V: TRBV4-1
J: TRBJ1-6
CDR3: CASSQDVARDSPLHF